This T cell receptor (beta chain) comes out of a study of OX40 agonist ivuxolimab in advanced cancers. Looking at the study overall: Intravenous ivuxolimab was administered to patients every 2 weeks at 0.01 to 10 mg/kg. Whole-study results and caveats: Both blood CD4+ and CD8+ T cells showed clonal growth by week 6 at 0.1 to 3.0 mg/kg.

V was clipped by 8 bases and J by 5 bases, with 19 bases between them. CDR1 is GTSNPN, CDR2 SVGIG, per germline (reference sequence). The CDR3 runs 14 residues. With autoimmune disease history or systemic immunosuppression, patients were excluded. TCRdb's table, derived via immunoSEQ multiplex PCR, lists solely in-frame clones and lacks some. The data contain around 92,000 clones, around 94% of them seen just once; the ten biggest clones take up 0.25% to 0.3%. Remarks on this clone: Its antigen remains unidentified.

V gene TRBV30 combines with J gene TRBJ2-1, with D hard to call. This specimen was CD4+ or CD8+ T cells sorted from blood, taken in a trial of the OX40 agonist ivuxolimab. This TCR derives from an adult with an advanced solid tumor such as melanoma, head and neck, liver or kidney cancer. The CDR3 here is CAHSASPADNEQFF. CDR3 sequence (DNA): TGTGCCCACTCAGCGTCACCGGCGGACAATGAGCAGTTCTTC.